These 2 T cell receptor beta chains were sequenced from one sample in a study of T cell clonality in common variable immunodeficiency. Libraries were prepared by immunoSEQ multiplex PCR; TCRdb keeps only in-frame clonotypes and omits some of them. Sampling found some 60,000 clones, none seen once. The sequencing input was peripheral blood mononuclear cells. All receptors derive from a person aged 18 to 75 in good health.

There are many counts of this clone. The read ends 3 residues before the CDR3 terminus; that terminus is restored from the germline J gene. The chain combines TRBV18 with TRBJ1-6; tentatively, D is TRBD1 (5 bases). The CDR3 runs 16 residues. Germline V gene data show CDR1 as KGHSH and CDR2 as LQKENI. Trimming took 0 bases from V and 9 from J, leaving 15 bases between them. Here the CDR3 reads CASSPPGQVGVSPLHF. Partial CDR3 DNA: TGTGCCAGCTCACCACCCGGGCAAGTAGGGGTTTCACCC.

This clone was seen ten or more times. With the read ending 3 residues before the CDR3 end, the germline J gene is used to fill in that end. The chain has TRBV30 and TRBJ2-3; the match to TRBD1 covers 8 bases. CDR1 GTSNPN and CDR2 SVGIG come from the germline V gene (reference sequence). V gave up 2 bases and J gave up 4 bases; unmatched junction bases: 2. The CDR3 is 13 residues long. The CDR3 bases that were read are TGTGCCTGGAGTTTACAGGGGGCAGATACG. This translates into CAWSLQGADT. In full, the CDR3 reads CAWSLQGADTQYF.